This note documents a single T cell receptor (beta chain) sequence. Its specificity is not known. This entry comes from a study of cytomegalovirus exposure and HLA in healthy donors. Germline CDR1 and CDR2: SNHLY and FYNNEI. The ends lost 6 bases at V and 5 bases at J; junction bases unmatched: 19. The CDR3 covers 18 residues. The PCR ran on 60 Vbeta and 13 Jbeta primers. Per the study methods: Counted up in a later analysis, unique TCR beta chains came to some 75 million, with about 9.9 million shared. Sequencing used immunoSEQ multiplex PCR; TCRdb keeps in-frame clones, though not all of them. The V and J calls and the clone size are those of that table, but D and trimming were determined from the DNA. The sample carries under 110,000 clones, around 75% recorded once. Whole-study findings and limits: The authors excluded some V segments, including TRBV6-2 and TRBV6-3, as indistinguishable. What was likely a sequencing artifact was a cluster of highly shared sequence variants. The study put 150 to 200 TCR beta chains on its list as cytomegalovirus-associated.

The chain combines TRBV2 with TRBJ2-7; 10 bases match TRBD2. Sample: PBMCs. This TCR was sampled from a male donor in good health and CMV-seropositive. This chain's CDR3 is CASSTRGMVAGGVHEQYF. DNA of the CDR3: TGTGCCAGCAGCACGCGGGGCATGGTAGCGGGAGGCGTCCACGAGCAGTACTTC.